These T cell receptor beta chains were read from a single sample in a study of blood T cell repertoires in COVID-19. Data came from immunoSEQ multiplex PCR; TCRdb stores just in-frame clones and leaves some out. The sample has over 250,000 clones, over 65% seen once. The sample comprised peripheral blood. These receptors were taken from a woman aged 80 or older with acute or convalescent COVID-19. CDR3s include the opening cysteine and the closing phenylalanine or tryptophan. A D gene is named only where the DNA matches it firmly. Part of the rows lack a size; the others show once, few, many or a class for expanded clones.

v_call d_call cdr3_length clone_size cdr3_aa
TRBV15 NA 15 NA CATSKGDNFGNTIYF
TRBV7-3 NA 14 NA CASSLKGSDSPLHF
TRBV6-5 NA 15 few CASSNLRGAGNTIYF
TRBV5-1 TRBD1 14 NA CASSFRQGGYEQYF
TRBV11-1 TRBD1 15 NA CASSDSGGAVNEQFF
TRBV3-1/TRBV3-2 NA 11 few CASSRGETQYF
TRBV4-3 TRBD2 16 NA CASSPLLAGSYNEQFF
TRBV6-5 NA 14 NA CASGRTANTGELFF
TRBV7-2 NA 16 once CASSHVAGRANEKLFF
TRBV15 NA 15 NA CATSRDRGSAYEQYF
TRBV19 NA 15 NA CASRTGGVGTYGYTF
TRBV6-5 NA 14 NA CASRRTVVGNTIYF
TRBV6-5 TRBD2 15 NA CASSYSRPSGYEQYF
TRBV24-1 NA 17 NA CATSPVGAAAAPGEQYF
TRBV23-1 NA 15 NA CASSLRRGSSYEQYF
TRBV18 NA 14 NA CASSPVGGTTEAFF
TRBV6-1 NA 15 NA CASSEAGQGVKPQHF
TRBV5-4 NA 14 NA CASSLPGDRNEQFF
TRBV6-2/TRBV6-3 TRBD2 15 NA CASSPGTRDTGELFF
TRBV9 TRBD1 12 NA CASSPRGYEQYF
TRBV5-5 NA 15 NA CASRPDLQGYSPLHF
TRBV19 TRBD1 15 NA CASAPFQGASRGYTF
TRBV18 NA 14 NA CASSPATETQPQHF
TRBV7-3 NA 14 NA CASSLRPRGETQYF
TRBV2 NA 13 few CASSDISNQPQHF
TRBV5-4 NA 15 NA CASSTWGPLNTEAFF
TRBV27 NA 15 NA CASSLQEAASYEQYF
TRBV7-2 NA 13 NA CASSVQGNQPQHF
TRBV6-1 NA 16 NA CASSEALGTSSYEQYF
TRBV19 TRBD1 17 NA CASSSGPGTGTYDTQYF
TRBV6-5 NA 14 NA CASRKAGSGQPQHF
TRBV5-1 TRBD1 17 NA CASSLTWTGIAKNIQYF